This TCR beta chain emerged from a study of metastatic and nonmetastatic thyroid tumors. Study-level background: Patients with malignant and benign thyroid disease provided blood and tumor or nodule tissue, whose repertoires were compared. Study conclusions and caveats: As reported, TCR beta diversity in blood and tumor was significantly higher in malignant thyroid tumors than in benign nodules.

The sample holds a few counts of this clone. Its specificity is unknown. None of the patients had undergone any treatment ahead of thyroid surgery. The CDR3 totals 16 residues. CDR1 is MDHEN, CDR2 SYDVKM, per germline. V lost 7 bases to trimming and J lost 1 base, with 16 bases between them. Through MiXCR, TCRdb re-clonotyped the PCR reads. This sample has 15,000 to 20,000 clones, with approximately 15% found just once. The chain uses TRBV28 and TRBJ2-2, with D perhaps TRBD1 (5 bases). The receptor's source is a female donor with papillary thyroid cancer or a benign thyroid nodule (not recorded which). Some clones in this sample may be carry-over from other donors' samples. The material sequenced was blood. The CDR3 bases are TGTGCCAGCACCTTTAGACAGACCCAGAACACCGGGGAGCTGTTTTTT. Translating it yields CASTFRQTQNTGELFF.